These 8 T cell receptor beta chains originate from one sample sequenced in a study of tumor and adjacent non-tumor tissue in lung cancer (dated by TCRdb to about 2018). RNA was extracted from bulk unsorted tissue and checked for quality with a NanoDrop ND-1000 and an Agilent 2100. The library came from multiplex PCR. TCRdb lists the instrument as Illumina HiSeq 2500. TCRbeta libraries were built by three rounds of nested PCR using primers (Table S4), following protocols modified from ARM-PCR. The public reads were reprocessed in TCRdb via fastp at Q25 and MiXCR, keeping in-frame beta chains. Each entry merges the rows of one CDR3 protein and shows their most common DNA and genes. Recorded for this sample are about 68,000 distinct CDR3 sequences; approximately 63% of them occurred a single time. The top ten hold about 19% of the sample. Sample: lung tumor tissue. The receptors here all came from a man aged 45 to 65 with non-small cell lung cancer.

This clonotype was counted a few times. A much larger clone sits a single nucleotide away, making a read error possible. The chain couples TRBV4-2 to TRBJ1-3, with a possible D match to TRBD1 (5 bases). CDR3 length: 11 amino acids. CDR1 is LGHNA, CDR2 YNFKEQ, per germline. V was trimmed by 7 bases and J by 8 bases, leaving 9 bases between them. Here the CDR3 reads CASNQGDTIYF. CDR3 DNA: TGTGCCAGCAACCAGGGAGACACCATATATTTT.

Turning to this clonotype: At one boundary the junction diverges from the germline segment, which might be a read error. The rearrangement joins TRBV4-2 to TRBJ2-7; 9 nucleotides agree with TRBD2. CDR1 is LGHNA and CDR2 is YNFKEQ in the germline V gene. CDR3 length: 15 residues. CDR3 DNA sequence: TGTGCCAGCAGCAAAGAGATTAGCGGGAGTTCCCAGCAGTACTTC. Translated: CASSKEISGSSQQYF.

The chain links TRBV4-1 to TRBJ2-1; tentatively, D is TRBD2 (6 bases). Trimming cost V 0 bases and J 7 bases, with 7 bases left between them. This CDR3 spans 13 amino acids. Germline CDR1 is MGHRA and CDR2 is YSYEKL. The CDR3 DNA follows: TGCGCCAGCAGCCAAGATGGGAGGAATGAGCAGTTCTTC. It encodes CASSQDGRNEQFF.

This clonotype was detected ten times or more. The chain recombines TRBV12-3 or TRBV12-4 with TRBJ2-2, with 8 bases aligning to TRBD2. V lost 6 bases to trimming and J lost 8 bases; unmatched junction nucleotides: 11. The CDR3 loop spans 15 amino acids. The CDR3: CASSPAGAPYGELFF. DNA of the CDR3: TGTGCCAGCAGCCCAGCGGGGGCCCCCTATGGGGAGCTGTTTTTT.

On this clonotype itself: This clone may be a read error of a much larger clone one base away. This chain joins TRBV6-5 and TRBJ2-1, with 7 bases aligning to TRBD1. The CDR3 is made up of 16 amino acids. Germline values: CDR1 MNHEY, CDR2 SVGAGI. The CDR3: CASSYDRASSYDEQFF. DNA for the CDR3: TGTGCCAGCAGTTACGACAGGGCGAGCTCCTACGATGAGCAGTTCTTC.

A remark on this clonotype: One end of the junction fails to match germline, which may point to a read error. This chain links TRBV14 with TRBJ1-2, with D unresolved. CDR1 SGHDN and CDR2 FVKESK come from the germline V gene. The CDR3 has 15 amino acids. CDR3 coding DNA: TGTGCCAGCAGCCACCGGTCCCTCCTTAACTATAGCTACACTTTC. Translating gives CASSHRSLLNYSYTF.

The V and J genes are TRBV11-2 and TRBJ2-7, with a tentative D call TRBD2 (6 bases). Trimming took off 5 bases at V and 4 bases at J, with 15 bases between the two ends. Germline CDR1 SGHAT, CDR2 FQNNGV. This CDR3 comprises 14 residues. The CDR3 DNA follows: TGTGCCAGCAGCCGCCAATGGGGGGAGTACGAGCAGTACTTC. This sequence encodes CASSRQWGEYEQYF.

At least ten counts were recorded for this clonotype. V usage is TRBV30 and J usage is TRBJ1-5; no definite D call. V lost 2 bases, J lost 4 bases, and 9 bases lay in between. The germline CDR1 and CDR2 sequences are GTSNPN and SVGIG (reference sequence). CDR3 size: 13 residues. Here the CDR3 DNA reads TGTGCCTGGAGTATGGGAGCGAATCAGCCCCAGCATTTT. This gives the protein CAWSMGANQPQHF.